What follows are 19 T cell receptor beta chains derived from one specimen sequenced in a study of response to subunit inactivated influenza vaccine. TCRdb re-called the RT-PCR reads with MiXCR, one entry per CDR3 protein. The sample lists around 760,000 distinct CDR3 sequences; 11% to 15% were seen once. The sample in question was PBMCs from blood, obtained around 15 days before vaccination. The receptors here all came from a man aged 45-60 years who received an inactivated influenza vaccine.

V gene TRBV12-3 or TRBV12-4 combines with J gene TRBJ2-7; D might be TRBD2 (5 bases). The CDR3 is 15 amino acids. Trimming took off 5 bases at V and 2 bases at J, with 16 bases between the two ends. CDR3 sequence (DNA): TGTGCCAGCAGTGGCCCGGGATTTGGTACCTACGAGCAGTACTTC. Translated, it gives CASSGPGFGTYEQYF.

There are many counts of this clonotype. This chain connects TRBV7-3 to TRBJ2-1; no firm D call. From germline, CDR1 is SGHTA and CDR2 FQGTGA. V shed 5 bases and J shed 5 bases, with 7 bases lying between them. The CDR3 runs to 12 residues. CDR3 DNA: TGTGCCAGCAGCCGCGGCCACAATGAGCAGTTCTTC. Encoded protein: CASSRGHNEQFF.

The table lists this clonotype with a few counts. V gene TRBV2 combines with J gene TRBJ2-3, with unresolved D. Trimming took off 6 bases at V and 12 bases at J, with 16 bases between the two ends. Germline V gene lookup returns CDR1 SNHLY and CDR2 FYNNEI. This CDR3 has 12 amino acids. The CDR3 sequence: CASSLGLGSQYF. Here the CDR3 DNA reads TGTGCCAGCAGCTTAGGCCTAGGCTCACAGTATTTT.

In this sample, this clonotype turned up a few times. V and J are TRBV27 and TRBJ2-5, with 7 bases that match TRBD2. The CDR3 is 17 residues long. Germline CDR1 MNHEY, CDR2 SMNVEV (reference sequence). V trimming: 3 bases; J trimming: 5 bases; junction bases outside the gene matches: 15. CDR3 bases: TGTGCCAGCAGTTTCCTTTCTAGCGGAGCCCGGCACGAGACCCAGTACTTC. Residues: CASSFLSSGARHETQYF.

This clonotype was found a few times. The V call is TRBV28, the J call TRBJ1-1; 7 bases are a match to TRBD1. Germline CDR1 is MDHEN and CDR2 is SYDVKM. CDR3 length: 13 amino acids. The ends lost 6 bases at V and 5 bases at J; junction bases unmatched: 6. CDR3 bases: TGTGCCAGCAGCCTGACAGGGAAGACTGAAGCTTTCTTT. As protein: CASSLTGKTEAFF.

V and J are TRBV4-1 and TRBJ1-6, with D possibly matching TRBD1 (6 bases). The CDR3 loop spans 13 amino acids. Germline CDR1 is MGHRA and CDR2 is YSYEKL. V shed 3 bases and J shed 8 bases, with 8 bases lying between them. Here the CDR3 DNA reads TGCGCCAGCAGCCACAGGGGTGATTCACCCCTCCACTTT. This sequence encodes CASSHRGDSPLHF.

This clonotype has ten or more counts. The rearrangement links TRBV20-1 to TRBJ2-7; the D call may be TRBD1 or TRBD2 (5 bases each). This CDR3 contains 15 residues. From germline, CDR1 is DFQATT and CDR2 SNEGSKA (reference sequence). Between the trimmed V and J ends, which lost 0 bases and 2 bases, there was a span of 14 bases. The CDR3 region has the DNA TGCAGTGCTAGAGATAGCCCGGGGCCCGCCTACGAGCAGTACTTC. This sequence encodes CSARDSPGPAYEQYF.

A few counts support this clonotype. The chain is built from TRBV28 and TRBJ1-2, with 11 positions matching TRBD1. V dropped 5 bases and J dropped 5; count of bases not matched to a gene: 13. The CDR3 spans 17 residues. Germline CDR1 MDHEN, CDR2 SYDVKM. The CDR3 DNA is TGTGCCAGCAGTCCGACAATTACCGGGACAGGGGGTTATGGCTACACCTTC. It yields the protein CASSPTITGTGGYGYTF.

The rearrangement links TRBV12-3 or TRBV12-4 to TRBJ1-5; D might be TRBD1 (5 bases). This CDR3 comprises 15 residues. V lost 6 bases and J 8 bases, leaving 20 bases between the germline ends. The CDR3 DNA sequence: TGTGCCAGCAGCCTCTCGTGGGGGGAGGGAGAGCCCCAGCATTTT. It is translated as CASSLSWGEGEPQHF.

This clonotype was observed many times. The rearrangement links TRBV6-2 or TRBV6-3 to TRBJ2-7, with a weak D call TRBD2 (5 bases). CDR3 length equals 14 residues. The germline gives CDR1 MNHEY, CDR2 SVGEGT. The V end lost 3 bases, the J end lost 3 bases, and 12 bases lay between the germline ends. DNA for the CDR3: TGTGCCAGCAGTTATCGGAGAGGGTTCTACGAGCAGTACTTC. Translating it yields CASSYRRGFYEQYF.

The chain uses TRBV5-1 and TRBJ2-3, with D tentatively TRBD1 (6 bases). The germline V and J ends were trimmed by 0 bases and 6 bases, with 8 bases remaining between them. The CDR3 spans 13 residues. Per germline, CDR1 SGHRS and CDR2 YFSETQ. CDR3: CASSLEGVDTQYF. CDR3 in DNA: TGCGCCAGCAGCTTGGAGGGGGTTGATACGCAGTATTTT.

This clonotype was seen at least ten times. This chain connects TRBV11-2 to TRBJ1-5; D call uncertain. There are 18 residues in the CDR3. Trimming stripped 5 bases from V and 5 bases from J, with 25 bases between. The germline CDR1 and CDR2 sequences are SGHAT and FQNNGV. This CDR3 is CASSPSGGQTFTYQPQHF. CDR3 DNA: TGTGCCAGCAGCCCAAGCGGAGGCCAGACATTTACCTATCAGCCCCAGCATTTT.

This clonotype was counted many times. This sequence joins TRBV29-1 and TRBJ2-1, with 8 bases lining up with TRBD2. V lost 4 bases to trimming and J lost 2 bases; unmatched junction nucleotides: 13. The CDR3 loop spans 17 amino acids. Germline V lookup: CDR1 SQVTM, CDR2 ANQGSEA. The CDR3: CSVVASTSGETYNEQFF. CDR3 bases: TGCAGCGTTGTGGCCTCCACTAGCGGAGAGACCTACAATGAGCAGTTCTTC.

The V and J genes are TRBV9 and TRBJ1-1; D remains ambiguous. This CDR3 contains 15 residues. The V gene lost 0 bases and the J gene lost 1 base, with 10 bases spanning the gap. Per germline, CDR1 SGDLS and CDR2 YYNGEE. CDR3 protein: CASSVDIGWNTEAFF. In DNA form, the CDR3 reads TGTGCCAGCAGCGTAGATATTGGATGGAACACTGAAGCTTTCTTT.

The chain employs TRBV6-5 and TRBJ2-1, with TRBD1 matching over 10 bases. V lost 4 bases to trimming and J lost 5 bases; unmatched junction nucleotides: 5. The CDR3 has 15 residues. The germline V gene encodes CDR1 MNHEY and CDR2 SVGAGI. CDR3 bases: TGTGCCAGCAGTTCGGGACAGGGGTGGAACAATGAGCAGTTCTTC. It codes for CASSSGQGWNNEQFF.

The rearrangement links TRBV6-1 to TRBJ2-7, with D possibly TRBD2 on 7 matching bases. From germline, CDR1 is MNHNS and CDR2 SASEGT. The CDR3 is 15 residues long. The V gene lost 7 bases and the J gene lost 7 bases, with 23 bases spanning the gap. The CDR3 nucleotides read TGTGCCAGCAAGGCGGCAGCCCAAGGGGGGGGAGAGCAGTACTTC. This translates into CASKAAAQGGGEQYF.

V is TRBV18 and J is TRBJ2-7; no clear D gene. The ends were cut back, 0 bases at V and 5 bases at J, with 8 bases in the middle. Germline V CDR1 and CDR2: KGHSH, LQKENI. The CDR3 length is 13 residues. CDR3 sequence (DNA): TGTGCCAGCTCACCACCTTTCGTCGACGAGCAGTACTTC. The encoded protein is CASSPPFVDEQYF.

The V and J genes are TRBV6-5 and TRBJ2-1; TRBD2 matches at 9 bases. The germline CDR1 and CDR2 sequences are MNHEY and SVGAGI. V shed 2 bases and J 4 bases; nucleotides not matched to a gene: 3. The CDR3 extends over 15 amino acids. CDR3 coding DNA: TGTGCCAGCAGTTACCTGAGCGGGGGGTACAATGAGCAGTTCTTC. Its protein product is CASSYLSGGYNEQFF.

The chain has TRBV25-1 and TRBJ2-2; a weak D match, TRBD1 (5 bases). Germline assignment: CDR1 MGHDK and CDR2 SYGVNS. The V end lost 2 bases, the J end lost 5 bases, and 9 bases lay between the germline ends. There are 14 residues in the CDR3. The CDR3 sequence: CASSEESGTGELFF. The DNA for the CDR3 is TGTGCCAGCAGTGAAGAGTCAGGGACCGGGGAGCTGTTTTTT.